Below, one T cell receptor beta chain is given with its context. The source of the sample is a study of blood T cell repertoires in COVID-19. The overall study: Whether acute or convalescent, the COVID-19 samples came from the United States, Italy and Spain.

Clones were sequenced by immunoSEQ multiplex PCR, and TCRdb holds only the in-frame ones, with some missing. The sample has some 430,000 clones; roughly 91% are singletons. J lost 12 bases, V lost 4 bases, and 5 bases had no gene match. Looked up from germline, CDR1 is SGHAT and CDR2 is FQDESV (reference sequence). This CDR3 is 12 amino acids long. V gene TRBV11-1 combines with J gene TRBJ1-1; 10 bases map to TRBD1. The sample was PBMCs or T cells enriched from blood (not recorded which). The clonotype originates from a man aged 18 to 29 who had recovered from COVID-19. The CDR3 DNA reads as TGTGCCAGCAGCTCCGGACAGGGGGTTTCTTTCTTT. Its protein is CASSSGQGVSFF.